The TCR beta chain under discussion was sequenced for a study of identical twins. TCRdb analysed the 5' RACE reads with MiXCR anew, one entry per CDR3 protein. This sample yields some 1,600,000 distinct CDR3 sequences, of which less than 35% are seen a single time; about 0.27% belongs to the top ten. Trimming pared 3 bases from V and 0 bases from J, leaving 9 bases between. CDR1 is LNHNV and CDR2 is YYDKDF in the germline V gene (reference sequence). The CDR3 extends over 16 amino acids. Material for sequencing was cord blood. The sequence came from a newborn girl in good health. The rearrangement joins TRBV15 to TRBJ1-6; D is uncertain. CDR3 in DNA: TGTGCCACCAGCAGTAGCATGTTCTCCTATAATTCACCCCTCCACTTT. Residues: CATSSSMFSYNSPLHF.